This paragraph reports one T cell receptor (beta chain). The CDR3 regions of TCR beta were amplified from RNA transcripts. When the TCR CDR3 underwent first-round RT-PCR, the HTBI primer set was used. MiXCR, run by TCRdb on the multiplex PCR reads, gives a single entry per CDR3 protein. The profile covers approximately 400,000 distinct CDR3 sequences, with approximately 15% appearing a single time and 32% taken by the ten largest. This record belongs to a study of T cells in Graves' hyperthyroidism and ophthalmopathy. This CDR3 region has 12 residues. Trimming shortened V by 3 bases and J by 5 bases, and 5 bases separated the two germline ends. From germline, CDR1 is ENHRY and CDR2 SYGVKD.

The chain links TRBV10-3 to TRBJ2-1; D gene unclear. The sequence derives from a woman in her thirties with Graves' hyperthyroidism. The specimen was blood. CDR3 loop: CAISDRDNEQFF. In DNA, the CDR3 is TGTGCCATCAGTGATCGGGACAATGAGCAGTTCTTC.